The sequence of this TCR beta chain was determined in a study of blood T cell repertoires in COVID-19. Authors' analysis steps: Using reference gene primer amplification, nucleated cell counts were estimated. Generated by immunoSEQ multiplex PCR, the TCRdb table keeps only in-frame clones and is missing some. From that table come the V and J calls and clone size; the DNA was used to work out D and trimming. The sample lists roughly 35,000 clones, less than 85% occurring once. The CDR3 extends over 15 amino acids. Between the trimmed V and J ends, which lost 0 bases and 4 bases, there was a span of 13 bases. Germline CDR1 reads SGHNT; CDR2 reads YYREEE (reference sequence).

The specimen was peripheral blood. The clonotype was recovered from a human donor with acute or convalescent COVID-19. The donor label of this sample is uncertain. This sequence joins TRBV5-4 and TRBJ1-2, with D hard to call. The CDR3 nucleotides are TGTGCCAGCAGCTTGGGGGCAGACACATCCTATGGCTACACCTTC. Its protein product is CASSLGADTSYGYTF.